This is a list of T cell receptor beta chains from one sample in a study of beta chain features in type 1 diabetes. The method was immunoSEQ multiplex PCR; TCRdb's version includes in-frame clones alone and lacks a portion of them. The repertoire holds under 300,000 clones, roughly 17% seen once, with 0.08% to 0.095% in the top ten. The sample taken for sequencing was naive CD4+ T cells from blood. The source of these receptors is a man aged 25 to 40 with type 1 diabetes. CDR3s include the opening cysteine and the closing phenylalanine or tryptophan. A D gene is named only where the DNA matches it firmly. Where a row states a size, it is once, few, many or the class of an expanded clone; other rows omit it.

v_gene: TRBV5-1
j_gene: TRBJ2-5
d_gene: NA
abundance: few
CDR3nt: TGCGCCAGCAGCTTCTTGGGGGGCCGAGAGACCCAGTACTTC
CDR3aa: CASSFLGGRETQYF

v_gene: TRBV9
j_gene: TRBJ2-1
d_gene: NA
abundance: NA
CDR3nt: TGTGCCAGCAGCGTGGCACAGGGAACTGAGCAGTTCTTC
CDR3aa: CASSVAQGTEQFF

v_gene: TRBV5-4
j_gene: TRBJ2-3
d_gene: NA
abundance: NA
CDR3nt: TGTGCCAGCAGCCAAACAGGATGGGATACGCAGTATTTT
CDR3aa: CASSQTGWDTQYF

v_gene: TRBV7-8
j_gene: TRBJ1-4
d_gene: NA
abundance: NA
CDR3nt: TGTGCCAGCAGCTTAGTAGGAATAAGGTTCCCTAATGAAAAACTGTTTTTT
CDR3aa: CASSLVGIRFPNEKLFF

v_gene: TRBV11-2
j_gene: TRBJ2-5
d_gene: NA
abundance: few
CDR3nt: TGTGCCAGCAGCGGACCTCGCCCAGAGACCCAGTACTTC
CDR3aa: CASSGPRPETQYF

v_gene: TRBV5-1
j_gene: TRBJ2-5
d_gene: TRBD2
abundance: NA
CDR3nt: TGCGCCAGCAGCCCGGGACTAGCAGAGACCCAGTACTTC
CDR3aa: CASSPGLAETQYF

v_gene: TRBV29-1
j_gene: TRBJ1-4
d_gene: NA
abundance: NA
CDR3nt: TGCAGCGTTGCTGATGAAAAACTGTTTTTT
CDR3aa: CSVADEKLFF

v_gene: TRBV19
j_gene: TRBJ2-7
d_gene: TRBD1
abundance: NA
CDR3nt: TGTGCCAGTAGTATAGCTGGGACAGGGGGAAACGAGCAGTACTTC
CDR3aa: CASSIAGTGGNEQYF

v_gene: TRBV18
j_gene: TRBJ2-3
d_gene: NA
abundance: once
CDR3nt: TGTGCCAGCTCACCAGTCAGGGGTACGCAGTATTTT
CDR3aa: CASSPVRGTQYF

v_gene: TRBV7-2
j_gene: TRBJ2-7
d_gene: NA
abundance: NA
CDR3nt: TGTGCCAGCAGCTCCGGGAAGGCGAATTACGAGCAGTACTTC
CDR3aa: CASSSGKANYEQYF

v_gene: TRBV5-1
j_gene: TRBJ2-7
d_gene: NA
abundance: few
CDR3nt: TGCGCCAGCAGCTTGTTTCCGGGGGCCGACGAGCAGTACTTC
CDR3aa: CASSLFPGADEQYF

v_gene: TRBV7-2
j_gene: TRBJ2-3
d_gene: TRBD2
abundance: NA
CDR3nt: TGTGCCAGCAGACCGGGACTAGTGTTAGATACGCAGTATTTT
CDR3aa: CASRPGLVLDTQYF

v_gene: TRBV7-9
j_gene: TRBJ1-5
d_gene: NA
abundance: few
CDR3nt: TGTGCCAGCAGCTTAGCGCGGGGGGCGAGCAATCAGCCCCAGCATTTT
CDR3aa: CASSLARGASNQPQHF

v_gene: TRBV28
j_gene: TRBJ2-7
d_gene: NA
abundance: NA
CDR3nt: TGTGCCAGCAGTAAGCAGTCGGGCGCCTACGAGCAGTACTTC
CDR3aa: CASSKQSGAYEQYF

v_gene: TRBV7-2
j_gene: TRBJ2-2
d_gene: NA
abundance: few
CDR3nt: TGTGCCAGCAGCTTTTTTCGCGTGAACACCGGGGAGCTGTTTTTT
CDR3aa: CASSFFRVNTGELFF

v_gene: TRBV25-1
j_gene: TRBJ1-4
d_gene: NA
abundance: few
CDR3nt: TGTGCCAGCAGTCTACGCGATGAAAAACTGTTTTTT
CDR3aa: CASSLRDEKLFF

v_gene: TRBV29-1
j_gene: TRBJ1-1
d_gene: NA
abundance: NA
CDR3nt: TGCAGCGTTGTAGTTTATCTGAACACTGAAGCTTTCTTT
CDR3aa: CSVVVYLNTEAFF

v_gene: TRBV9
j_gene: TRBJ1-5
d_gene: TRBD1
abundance: NA
CDR3nt: TGTGCCAGCAGCGTAGGGGACAGGGAAAATCAGCCCCAGCATTTT
CDR3aa: CASSVGDRENQPQHF

v_gene: TRBV4-3
j_gene: TRBJ2-6
d_gene: NA
abundance: few
CDR3nt: TGCGCCAGCAGCCAAGAGAGGGTCAGCTCTGGGGCCAACGTCCTGACTTTC
CDR3aa: CASSQERVSSGANVLTF

v_gene: TRBV5-6
j_gene: TRBJ1-2
d_gene: TRBD1
abundance: few
CDR3nt: TGTGCCAGCAGCTCTCCCGGGACAGAGCTCTATGGCTACACCTTC
CDR3aa: CASSSPGTELYGYTF

v_gene: TRBV15
j_gene: TRBJ2-5
d_gene: NA
abundance: NA
CDR3nt: TGTGCCACCAGTCGAACCGGCGCTCAAGAGACCCAGTACTTC
CDR3aa: CATSRTGAQETQYF

v_gene: TRBV27
j_gene: TRBJ1-5
d_gene: TRBD1
abundance: NA
CDR3nt: TGTGCCAGCAGTCCGTACGGGACAGGGGGCGCGGGTCAGCCCCAGCATTTT
CDR3aa: CASSPYGTGGAGQPQHF

v_gene: TRBV2
j_gene: TRBJ2-5
d_gene: NA
abundance: NA
CDR3nt: TGTGCCAGCAGGCTACAAGAGACCCAGTACTTC
CDR3aa: CASRLQETQYF

v_gene: TRBV27
j_gene: TRBJ2-7
d_gene: NA
abundance: NA
CDR3nt: TGTGCCAGCAGTTCTCGGACAGTCGTCTCGGGGCAGTACTTC
CDR3aa: CASSSRTVVSGQYF

v_gene: TRBV6-6
j_gene: TRBJ2-1
d_gene: TRBD1
abundance: few
CDR3nt: TGTGCCAGCACGGACAGGAATAAGGAGCAGTTCTTC
CDR3aa: CASTDRNKEQFF

v_gene: TRBV29-1
j_gene: TRBJ1-5
d_gene: NA
abundance: NA
CDR3nt: TGCAGCGTTGGAACGGGGACTAATCGTCAGCCCCAGCATTTT
CDR3aa: CSVGTGTNRQPQHF

v_gene: TRBV7-9
j_gene: TRBJ2-1
d_gene: TRBD2
abundance: few
CDR3nt: TGTGCCAGCACCCCCGCGGGCGGGAGGTCGACTTCTACCTACAATGAGCAGTTCTTC
CDR3aa: CASTPAGGRSTSTYNEQFF

v_gene: TRBV7-3
j_gene: TRBJ2-5
d_gene: TRBD1
abundance: NA
CDR3nt: TGTGCCAGCAGCTTCTCGCCAGGGGGTTGGGAGACCCAGTACTTC
CDR3aa: CASSFSPGGWETQYF

v_gene: TRBV18
j_gene: TRBJ2-3
d_gene: NA
abundance: NA
CDR3nt: TGTGCCAGCTCACCAGGGGCAGATACGCAGTATTTT
CDR3aa: CASSPGADTQYF

v_gene: TRBV27
j_gene: TRBJ2-7
d_gene: TRBD1
abundance: NA
CDR3nt: TGTGCCAGCAGTTCCAGGACAGGGGGCCACGAGCAGTACTTC
CDR3aa: CASSSRTGGHEQYF

v_gene: TRBV30
j_gene: TRBJ2-7
d_gene: TRBD2
abundance: few
CDR3nt: TGTGCCTGGCTGACTAGCGCCTACGAGCAGTACTTC
CDR3aa: CAWLTSAYEQYF

v_gene: TRBV9
j_gene: TRBJ2-5
d_gene: NA
abundance: few
CDR3nt: TGTGCCAGCAGCGTAGGGGGAGAAGAGACCCAGTACTTC
CDR3aa: CASSVGGEETQYF

v_gene: TRBV7-9
j_gene: TRBJ2-2
d_gene: NA
abundance: few
CDR3nt: TGTGCCAGCATGTCCCCGGGACTGGGGAACACCGGGGAGCTGTTTTTT
CDR3aa: CASMSPGLGNTGELFF

v_gene: TRBV6-5
j_gene: TRBJ1-1
d_gene: NA
abundance: few
CDR3nt: TGTGCCAGCAGTTACTCAGAGAACACTGAAGCTTTCTTT
CDR3aa: CASSYSENTEAFF

v_gene: TRBV5-1
j_gene: TRBJ1-1
d_gene: TRBD1
abundance: NA
CDR3nt: TGCGCCAGCAGCCCTACGGGACAGGGAAGCGGTGAAGCTTTCTTT
CDR3aa: CASSPTGQGSGEAFF

v_gene: TRBV7-2
j_gene: TRBJ2-7
d_gene: TRBD2
abundance: few
CDR3nt: TGTGCCAGCAGCCAGGGACTAGCGGGATACGCCGAGCAGTACTTC
CDR3aa: CASSQGLAGYAEQYF

v_gene: TRBV10-3
j_gene: TRBJ2-3
d_gene: NA
abundance: NA
CDR3nt: TGTGCCATCAGTGAGTCGGTTGGTACAGATACGCAGTATTTT
CDR3aa: CAISESVGTDTQYF

v_gene: TRBV7-2
j_gene: TRBJ2-7
d_gene: NA
abundance: few
CDR3nt: TGTGCCAGCAGCGCCCAGTGGGGCGGAGATGGGCAGTACTTC
CDR3aa: CASSAQWGGDGQYF

v_gene: TRBV14
j_gene: TRBJ2-1
d_gene: NA
abundance: NA
CDR3nt: TGTGCCAGCAGCCAAACAAGATCGGGGTTCAAGTTCTTC
CDR3aa: CASSQTRSGFKFF

v_gene: TRBV6-5
j_gene: TRBJ2-7
d_gene: NA
abundance: NA
CDR3nt: TGTGCCAGCGGTTGTAAGGGGGGCAAATACGAGCAGTACTTC
CDR3aa: CASGCKGGKYEQYF

v_gene: TRBV14
j_gene: TRBJ2-1
d_gene: NA
abundance: few
CDR3nt: TGTGCCAGCAGCCAAGGTTCCAGGCTTATTGAGCAGTTCTTC
CDR3aa: CASSQGSRLIEQFF

v_gene: TRBV4-2
j_gene: TRBJ1-2
d_gene: NA
abundance: few
CDR3nt: TGTGCCAGCAGCCAGGAGGAGGACTATGGCTACACCTTC
CDR3aa: CASSQEEDYGYTF

v_gene: TRBV30
j_gene: TRBJ2-7
d_gene: NA
abundance: few
CDR3nt: TGTGCCTGGAGTGTAGGGGCCTACGAGCAGTACTTC
CDR3aa: CAWSVGAYEQYF

v_gene: TRBV12-5
j_gene: TRBJ1-1
d_gene: NA
abundance: NA
CDR3nt: TGTGCTAGTGGCCGGCAAGGGAACACTGAAGCTTTCTTT
CDR3aa: CASGRQGNTEAFF

v_gene: TRBV6-6
j_gene: TRBJ2-4
d_gene: NA
abundance: NA
CDR3nt: TGTGCCAGCAGTTTGGTAGACATTCAGTACTTC
CDR3aa: CASSLVDIQYF

v_gene: TRBV9
j_gene: TRBJ2-3
d_gene: NA
abundance: NA
CDR3nt: TGTGCCAGCAGCACCAGCGGAGGGGGCACAGATACGCAGTATTTT
CDR3aa: CASSTSGGGTDTQYF

v_gene: TRBV29-1
j_gene: TRBJ2-1
d_gene: TRBD2
abundance: NA
CDR3nt: TGCAGCGTTGTCCCTAATACTAGCGGGGAGCAGTTCTTC
CDR3aa: CSVVPNTSGEQFF

v_gene: TRBV29-1
j_gene: TRBJ2-5
d_gene: NA
abundance: NA
CDR3nt: TGCAGCGTTGACGGATCAACAGGGACGGAGACCCAGTACTTC
CDR3aa: CSVDGSTGTETQYF

v_gene: TRBV29-1
j_gene: TRBJ1-1
d_gene: NA
abundance: NA
CDR3nt: TGCAGCGTTAGAGGGCTACGCCTGAACACTGAAGCTTTCTTT
CDR3aa: CSVRGLRLNTEAFF

v_gene: TRBV29-1
j_gene: TRBJ2-7
d_gene: TRBD1
abundance: NA
CDR3nt: TGCAGCGTCTCTGAACGACAGGGGTACTACGAGCAGTACTTC
CDR3aa: CSVSERQGYYEQYF

v_gene: TRBV25-1
j_gene: TRBJ2-1
d_gene: TRBD1
abundance: few
CDR3nt: TGTGCCAGCAGTTCTGGACAGGGGACGAATGAGCAGTTCTTC
CDR3aa: CASSSGQGTNEQFF

v_gene: TRBV2
j_gene: TRBJ2-1
d_gene: TRBD2
abundance: few
CDR3nt: TGTGCCAGCACCTATTCGGCTAGCGGGAGTCCTGAGCAGTTCTTC
CDR3aa: CASTYSASGSPEQFF

v_gene: TRBV28
j_gene: TRBJ2-7
d_gene: TRBD2
abundance: few
CDR3nt: TGTGCCAGCAGTTGGCCGACTAGCGGGAGGACCCGAAATTCCTACGAGCAGTACTTC
CDR3aa: CASSWPTSGRTRNSYEQYF

v_gene: TRBV7-8
j_gene: TRBJ2-7
d_gene: NA
abundance: few
CDR3nt: TGTGCCAGCAGCTTAGCGCGAGGGGGTTTCGAGCAGTACTTC
CDR3aa: CASSLARGGFEQYF

v_gene: TRBV25-1
j_gene: TRBJ1-1
d_gene: NA
abundance: once
CDR3nt: TGTGCCAGCAGTGCTCAGGTCCCAAACACTGAAGCTTTCTTT
CDR3aa: CASSAQVPNTEAFF

v_gene: TRBV7-2
j_gene: TRBJ2-3
d_gene: TRBD1
abundance: few
CDR3nt: TGTGCCAGCAGCTTGGGACAGGGCACGCAGTATTTT
CDR3aa: CASSLGQGTQYF

v_gene: TRBV20-1
j_gene: TRBJ2-1
d_gene: NA
abundance: few
CDR3nt: TGCAGTGTTTTAATCTACAATGAGCAGTTCTTC
CDR3aa: CSVLIYNEQFF

v_gene: TRBV29-1
j_gene: TRBJ2-3
d_gene: TRBD1
abundance: NA
CDR3nt: TGCAGCTCCCAAAGACAGGGAAGCACAGATACGCAGTATTTT
CDR3aa: CSSQRQGSTDTQYF

v_gene: TRBV5-4
j_gene: TRBJ2-2
d_gene: TRBD2
abundance: few
CDR3nt: TGTGCCAGCAGCCCGACTAGCGGAAGGGGCGCCGGGGAGCTGTTTTTT
CDR3aa: CASSPTSGRGAGELFF